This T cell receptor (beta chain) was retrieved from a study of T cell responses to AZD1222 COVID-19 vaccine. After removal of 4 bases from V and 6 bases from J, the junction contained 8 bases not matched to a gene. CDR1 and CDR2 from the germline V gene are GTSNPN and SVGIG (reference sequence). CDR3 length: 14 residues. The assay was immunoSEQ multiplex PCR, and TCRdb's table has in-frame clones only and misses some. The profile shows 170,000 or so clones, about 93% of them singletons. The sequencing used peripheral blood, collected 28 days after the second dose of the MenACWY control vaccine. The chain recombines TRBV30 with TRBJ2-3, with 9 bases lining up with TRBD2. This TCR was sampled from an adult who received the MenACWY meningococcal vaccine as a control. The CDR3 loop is CAWKSRGGRDTQYF. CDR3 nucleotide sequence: TGTGCCTGGAAGTCGCGGGGGGGCCGTGATACGCAGTATTTT.